These 7 T cell receptor beta chains were all obtained from the same sample, sequenced in a study of T cells in Graves' hyperthyroidism and ophthalmopathy. Amplified TCR beta CDR3 regions derived from RNA transcripts. During a first-round RT-PCR of the TCR CDR3, the HTBI primer set was used. One entry per CDR3 protein results from TCRdb running MiXCR on the multiplex PCR reads. The sample has almost 600,000 distinct CDR3 sequences, roughly 13% seen once. The sequenced sample was blood. The receptors derive from a woman between 25 and 40 years old with Graves' hyperthyroidism that later progressed to Graves' ophthalmopathy.

At least ten counts were recorded for this clonotype. The rearrangement uses TRBV7-2 and TRBJ2-5, with D tentatively TRBD2 (5 bases). CDR1 and CDR2 (germline): SGHTA, FQGNSA. V lost 8 bases to trimming and J lost 0 bases, with 13 bases between them. The CDR3 has 14 amino acids. The CDR3 is CASRLGGYQETQYF. The CDR3 DNA follows: TGTGCCAGCCGACTCGGCGGGTACCAAGAGACCCAGTACTTC. Combining the CDR3 with reference TRBV7-2 and TRBJ2-5 gives the whole variable domain GAGVSQSPSNKVTEKGKDVELRCDPISGHTALYWYRQSLGQGLEFLIYFQGNSAPDKSGLPSDRFSAERTGGSVSTLTIQRTQQEDSAVYLCASRLGGYQETQYFGPGTRLLVL.

The chain combines TRBV2 with TRBJ2-3; D possibly corresponds to TRBD2 (6 bases). This CDR3 region has 14 residues. The germline V gene encodes CDR1 SNHLY and CDR2 FYNNEI. Between the trimmed V and J ends, which lost 11 bases and 0 bases, there was a span of 15 bases. CDR3 DNA: TGTGCCTGCGGACCGGGACTGAGCACAGATACGCAGTATTTT. Encoded protein: CACGPGLSTDTQYF.

Ten or more counts support this clonotype. The rearrangement joins TRBV6-1 to TRBJ2-1; TRBD2 agrees at 11 bases. J lost 2 bases, V lost 6 bases, and 6 bases had no gene match. The CDR3 is 16 residues long. CDR1 is MNHNS and CDR2 is SASEGT in the germline V gene. As DNA, the CDR3 is TGTGCCAGCAGGGTGACTAGCGGGGACACCTACAATGAGCAGTTCTTC. Residues: CASRVTSGDTYNEQFF.

The rearrangement uses TRBV6-1 and TRBJ1-2; D perhaps matches TRBD1 (6 bases). Trimming took 7 bases from V and 4 from J, leaving 19 bases between them. Per the germline V gene, CDR1 is MNHNS and CDR2 is SASEGT. There are 15 residues in the CDR3. This CDR3 is CASIPAGAGSYGYTF. In DNA form, the CDR3 reads TGTGCCAGCATACCGGCGGGGGCCGGGAGCTATGGCTACACCTTC.

This clonotype was seen ten or more times. This sequence joins TRBV7-8 and TRBJ2-3, with D possibly called TRBD1 or TRBD2 (5 bases each). V was clipped by 5 bases and J by 3 bases, with 18 bases between them. The CDR3 contains 16 residues. Germline lookup yields CDR1 SGHVS and CDR2 FQNEAQ. CDR3 loop: CASSPLGVRRTDTQYF. The CDR3 nucleotides are TGTGCCAGCAGCCCTCTGGGGGTTCGGAGGACAGATACGCAGTATTTT.

This clonotype has at least ten counts. The CDR3 DNA is TGCGCCAGCAGCCAAGCCTCTGAGCGGGAGATTCCAAATGAGCAGTTCTTC. Amino acids: CASSQASEREIPNEQFF. The rearrangement uses TRBV4-3 and TRBJ2-1, with TRBD2 matching 8 bases. Germline loops: CDR1 LGHNA, CDR2 YSLEER. V was clipped by 1 base and J by 7 bases; unmatched bases: 12. This CDR3 spans 17 amino acids.

This clonotype has a handful of counts. The chain uses TRBV27 and TRBJ2-7, with D unresolved. Trimming pared 6 bases from V and 5 bases from J, leaving 14 bases between. Germline V gives CDR1 MNHEY, CDR2 SMNVEV (reference sequence). CDR3 length: 13 amino acids. The CDR3 DNA follows: TGTGCCAGCAGCCTTGCGATTCGTAACGAGCAGTACTTC. Residues: CASSLAIRNEQYF.